This TCR beta chain derives from a study of T cell repertoires in cytomegalovirus infection (dated by TCRdb to between 2018 and 2021). About the study as a whole: Recently identified HLA-C-restricted CMV epitopes, whose presentation resists viral immunomodulation, were targeted by peptide stimulations together with well-studied HLA-B-restricted epitopes. Donor HLA type was relevant to the analysis, as public TCR beta signatures indicated carriage of CMV infection together with the matching HLA type.

Overall study outcomes, separate from this receptor: In the ex vivo response, HLA-C-restricted CMV-specific TCR beta clonotypes were dominant, and in two of eight donors the single most frequent clonotype came from this HLA-C-restricted group. Cumulative frequency of public TCR beta family members discriminated carriers of CMV infection plus the relevant HLA type in this cohort and an independent roughly 320-donor cohort.

Reading the label with the study, this specimen's treatment or condition is: in vitro stimulation with specific CMV peptide epitopes to enrich CMV-specific T cells. The reads were generated on an Illumina HiSeq 1500. In TCRdb, the public reads were trimmed at Q25 with fastp and aligned with MiXCR, with productive beta chains retained. One record per CDR3 amino acid sequence lists the most common genes and DNA. This sample is represented by some 920,000 distinct CDR3 sequences; approximately 32% of them were singletons. The biggest ten clones account for roughly an eighth of the sample. Based on the germline V gene, the CDR1 and CDR2 sequences are SGHVS and FNYEAQ. Including the terminal cysteine and phenylalanine, the CDR3 comprises 17 residues. Only the CDR3 DNA stays, 51 bases, in frame from base 1. V is pruned by 5 bases and J by 7 bases, leaving 13 bases of the junction without a gene match. Regarding this clonotype: Its antigen remains undetermined. Base qualities were left out, and no much larger clone turns up one base away.

This sample comprised cultured CD8+ T cells from PBMCs, obtained from culture after CMV antigen stimulation. The clonotype comes from a human donor in good health (CMV status not recorded). Some clones in this sample may be carry-over from other donors' samples. Here the chain combines TRBV7-6 and TRBJ1-6; 8 junctional bases match TRBD1. The nucleotide sequence reads as follows: TGTGCCAGCAGCACAACTCCGTACGGGACAGGAAATTCACCCCTCCACTTT. This gives the protein CASSTTPYGTGNSPLHF.